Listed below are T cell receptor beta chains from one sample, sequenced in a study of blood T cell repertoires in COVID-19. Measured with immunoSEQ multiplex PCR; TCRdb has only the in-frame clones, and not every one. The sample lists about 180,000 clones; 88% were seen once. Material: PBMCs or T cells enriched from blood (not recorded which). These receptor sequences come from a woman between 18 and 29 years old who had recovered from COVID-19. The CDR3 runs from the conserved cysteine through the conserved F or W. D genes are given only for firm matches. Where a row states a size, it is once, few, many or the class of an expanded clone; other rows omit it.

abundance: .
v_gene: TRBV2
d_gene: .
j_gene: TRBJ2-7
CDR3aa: CASRTSLSNTYEQYF
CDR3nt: TGTGCCAGCAGGACTAGTTTATCGAACACCTACGAGCAGTACTTC

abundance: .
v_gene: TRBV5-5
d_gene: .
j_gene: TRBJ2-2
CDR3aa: CASSLSMTGELFF
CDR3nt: TGTGCCAGCAGCTTGTCTATGACCGGGGAGCTGTTTTTT

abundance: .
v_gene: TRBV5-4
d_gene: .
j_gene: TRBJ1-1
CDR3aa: CASSLAVGRGSEAFF
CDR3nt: TGTGCCAGCAGCTTGGCCGTGGGCAGGGGATCTGAAGCTTTCTTT

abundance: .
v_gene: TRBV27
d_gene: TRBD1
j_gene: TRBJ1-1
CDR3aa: CASSRQGAYTEAFF
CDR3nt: TGTGCCAGCAGTAGACAGGGGGCGTATACTGAAGCTTTCTTT

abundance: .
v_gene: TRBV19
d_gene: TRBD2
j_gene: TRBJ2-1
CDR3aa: CASSIRAGAGSRPYNEQFF
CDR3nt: TGTGCCAGTAGTATTAGGGCGGGAGCCGGTTCCCGGCCCTACAATGAGCAGTTCTTC

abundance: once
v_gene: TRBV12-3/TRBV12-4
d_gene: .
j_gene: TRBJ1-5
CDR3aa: CASRNSGNQPQHF
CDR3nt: TGTGCCAGCAGAAACAGTGGGAATCAGCCCCAGCATTTT

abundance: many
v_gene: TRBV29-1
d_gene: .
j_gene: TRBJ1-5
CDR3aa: CSVLGTLGVGNQPQHF
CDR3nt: TGCAGCGTCCTCGGGACACTCGGCGTGGGCAATCAGCCCCAGCATTTT

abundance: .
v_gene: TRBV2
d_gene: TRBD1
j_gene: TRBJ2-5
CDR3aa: CASSPTGVQETQYF
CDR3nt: TGTGCCAGCAGTCCCACAGGGGTTCAAGAGACCCAGTACTTC

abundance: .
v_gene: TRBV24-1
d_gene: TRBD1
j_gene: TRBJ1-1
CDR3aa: CATSDRGKDTEAFF
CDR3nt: TGTGCCACCAGCGACAGGGGGAAAGACACTGAAGCTTTCTTT

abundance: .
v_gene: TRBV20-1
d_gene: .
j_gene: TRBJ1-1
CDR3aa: CSASQGDSEAFF
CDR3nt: TGCAGTGCTAGTCAGGGTGATTCTGAAGCTTTCTTT

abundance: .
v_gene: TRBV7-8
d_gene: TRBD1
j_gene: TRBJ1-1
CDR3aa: CASSPMGRDRETFF
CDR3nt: TGTGCCAGCAGCCCAATGGGACGGGACAGGGAAACTTTCTTT

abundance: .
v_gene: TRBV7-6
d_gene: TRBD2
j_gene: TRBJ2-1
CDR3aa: CASSGRLAGDNNEQFF
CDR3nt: TGTGCCAGCAGCGGGCGACTAGCGGGGGATAACAATGAGCAGTTCTTC

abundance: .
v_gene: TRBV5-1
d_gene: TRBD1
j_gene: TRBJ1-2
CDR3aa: CASSRGIGQGYGYTF
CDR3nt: TGCGCCAGCAGCCGGGGTATCGGACAGGGCTATGGCTACACCTTC

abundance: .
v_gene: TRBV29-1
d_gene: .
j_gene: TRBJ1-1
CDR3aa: CSVEDIPGSNEAFF
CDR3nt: TGCAGCGTTGAAGATATCCCGGGTAGCAATGAAGCTTTCTTT

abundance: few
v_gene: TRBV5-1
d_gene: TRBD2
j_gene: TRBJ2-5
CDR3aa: CASSLGLAGREETQYF
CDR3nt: TGCGCCAGCAGCTTAGGACTAGCGGGGAGGGAAGAGACCCAGTACTTC

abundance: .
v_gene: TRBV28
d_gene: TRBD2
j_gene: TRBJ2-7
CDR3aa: CATLGLAGLEYF
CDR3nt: TGTGCCACCCTGGGACTAGCGGGATTGGAGTACTTC

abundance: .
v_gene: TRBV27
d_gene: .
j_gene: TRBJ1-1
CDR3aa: CASSFYGTEAFF
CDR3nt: TGTGCCAGCAGTTTTTACGGGACTGAAGCTTTCTTT

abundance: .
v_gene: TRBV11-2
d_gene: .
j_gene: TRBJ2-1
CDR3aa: CASSLVYANEQFF
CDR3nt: TGTGCCAGCAGCTTAGTTTACGCTAACGAGCAGTTCTTC

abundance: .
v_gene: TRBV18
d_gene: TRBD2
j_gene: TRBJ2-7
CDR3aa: CASSPGASGNEQYF
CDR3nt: TGTGCCAGCTCACCAGGGGCTAGCGGCAACGAGCAGTACTTC

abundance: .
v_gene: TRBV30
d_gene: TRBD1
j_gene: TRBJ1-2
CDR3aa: CAWMWTGTSGYTF
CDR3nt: TGTGCCTGGATGTGGACAGGGACCTCGGGCTACACCTTC

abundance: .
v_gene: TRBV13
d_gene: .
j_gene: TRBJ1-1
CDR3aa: CASSLRGRAAFF
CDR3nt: TGTGCCAGCAGCCTCAGGGGCAGAGCGGCTTTCTTT

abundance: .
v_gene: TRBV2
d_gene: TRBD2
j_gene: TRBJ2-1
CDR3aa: CARGLAGWGIYNEQFF
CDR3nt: TGTGCCAGAGGACTAGCGGGATGGGGGATCTACAATGAGCAGTTCTTC

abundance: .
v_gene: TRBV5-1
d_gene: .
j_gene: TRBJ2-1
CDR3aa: CASSLVGDLYNEQFF
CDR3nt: TGCGCCAGCAGCTTGGTTGGAGACCTTTACAATGAGCAGTTCTTC

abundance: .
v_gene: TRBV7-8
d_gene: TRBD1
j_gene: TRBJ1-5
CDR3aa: CASSNRGSNQPQHF
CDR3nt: TGTGCCAGCAGCAACAGGGGAAGCAATCAGCCCCAGCATTTT

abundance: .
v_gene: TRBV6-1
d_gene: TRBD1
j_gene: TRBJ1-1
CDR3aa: CASSQAGQTWNTEAFF
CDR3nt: TGTGCCAGCAGTCAAGCGGGACAGACCTGGAACACTGAAGCTTTCTTT

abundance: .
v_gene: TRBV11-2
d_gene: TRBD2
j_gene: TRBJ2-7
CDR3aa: CASSLTTSGVHYEQYF
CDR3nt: TGTGCCAGCAGCTTGACAACTAGCGGGGTACACTACGAGCAGTACTTC

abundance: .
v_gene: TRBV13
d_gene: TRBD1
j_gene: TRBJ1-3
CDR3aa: CASSSSYTGDSGNTIYF
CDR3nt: TGTGCCAGCAGCTCTTCGTATACAGGGGACTCTGGAAACACCATATATTTT

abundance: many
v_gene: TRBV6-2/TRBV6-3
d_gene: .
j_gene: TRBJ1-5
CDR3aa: CASSYSDHGAGQPQHF
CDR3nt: TGTGCCAGCAGTTACTCGGACCACGGCGCGGGACAGCCCCAGCATTTT

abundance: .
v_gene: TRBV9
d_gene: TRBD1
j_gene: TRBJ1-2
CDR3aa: CASSESGTDYGYTF
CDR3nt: TGTGCCAGCAGCGAGTCCGGGACAGACTATGGCTACACCTTC

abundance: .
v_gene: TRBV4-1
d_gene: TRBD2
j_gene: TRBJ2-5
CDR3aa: CASSHESSGGKETQYF
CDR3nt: TGCGCCAGCAGCCATGAATCTAGCGGGGGGAAAGAGACCCAGTACTTC

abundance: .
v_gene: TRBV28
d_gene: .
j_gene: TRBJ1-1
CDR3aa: CASSFGDTGTTEAFF
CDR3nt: TGTGCCAGCAGTTTTGGCGACACAGGGACCACTGAAGCTTTCTTT

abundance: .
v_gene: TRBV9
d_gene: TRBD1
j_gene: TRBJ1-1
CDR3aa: CASSLDRGMNTEAFF
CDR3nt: TGTGCCAGCAGCCTAGACAGGGGGATGAACACTGAAGCTTTCTTT

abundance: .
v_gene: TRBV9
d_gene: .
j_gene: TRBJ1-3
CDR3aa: CASSGPTGLGNTIYF
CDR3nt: TGTGCCAGCAGCGGACCCACAGGGCTCGGAAACACCATATATTTT

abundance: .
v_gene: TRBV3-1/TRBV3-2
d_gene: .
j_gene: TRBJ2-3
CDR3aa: CASSSGDSLFTDTQYF
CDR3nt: TGTGCCAGCAGCTCTGGGGACTCCCTCTTCACAGATACGCAGTATTTT

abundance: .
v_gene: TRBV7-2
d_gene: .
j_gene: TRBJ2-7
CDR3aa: CASSQQGSFYEQYF
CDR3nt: TGTGCCAGCAGCCAACAGGGAAGCTTCTACGAGCAGTACTTC

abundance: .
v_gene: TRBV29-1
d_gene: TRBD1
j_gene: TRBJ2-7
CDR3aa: CSVEGQESSYEQYF
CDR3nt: TGCAGCGTTGAGGGACAGGAAAGCTCCTACGAGCAGTACTTC

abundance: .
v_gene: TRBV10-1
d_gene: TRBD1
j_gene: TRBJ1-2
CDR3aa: CASSEPTSGQVLHYGYTF
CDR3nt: TGCGCCAGCAGTGAGCCAACATCAGGACAGGTCCTTCACTATGGCTACACCTTC

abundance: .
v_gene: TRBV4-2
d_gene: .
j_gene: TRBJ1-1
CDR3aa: CASSQDRELDTEAFF
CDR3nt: TGTGCCAGCAGCCAAGATAGGGAGTTGGACACTGAAGCTTTCTTT

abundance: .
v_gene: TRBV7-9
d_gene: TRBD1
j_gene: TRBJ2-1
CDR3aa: CASSSRQGALKDEQFF
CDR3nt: TGTGCCAGCAGCTCTCGACAGGGGGCGCTCAAAGATGAGCAGTTCTTC

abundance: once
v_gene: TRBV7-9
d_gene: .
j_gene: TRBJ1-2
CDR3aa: CASSAQTGLSYGYTF
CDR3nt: TGTGCCAGCAGCGCACAAACAGGGTTGAGCTATGGCTACACCTTC

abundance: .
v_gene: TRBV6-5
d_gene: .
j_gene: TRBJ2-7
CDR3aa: CASTSRSYEQYF
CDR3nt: TGTGCCAGCACTTCGAGGTCGTACGAGCAGTACTTC

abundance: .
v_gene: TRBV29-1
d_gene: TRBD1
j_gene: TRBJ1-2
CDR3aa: CSVRRQGVNYGYTF
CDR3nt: TGCAGCGTCCGAAGACAGGGGGTAAACTATGGCTACACCTTC

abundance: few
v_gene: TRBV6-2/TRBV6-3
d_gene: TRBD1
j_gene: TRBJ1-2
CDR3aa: CASSRGPGQPASGYTF
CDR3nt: TGTGCCAGCAGTAGAGGTCCGGGACAGCCGGCTTCGGGCTACACCTTC

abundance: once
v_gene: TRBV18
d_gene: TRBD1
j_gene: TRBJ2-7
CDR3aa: CASSPGQGSAYEQYF
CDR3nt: TGTGCCAGCTCACCGGGACAGGGCAGCGCTTACGAGCAGTACTTC

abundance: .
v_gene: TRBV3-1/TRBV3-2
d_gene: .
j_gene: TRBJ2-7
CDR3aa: CASSLLDNIYEQYF
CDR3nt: TGTGCCAGCAGCCTCCTGGACAATATCTACGAGCAGTACTTC

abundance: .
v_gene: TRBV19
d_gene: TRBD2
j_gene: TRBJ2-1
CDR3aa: CASSIGAGTGNEQFF
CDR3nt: TGTGCCAGTAGTATTGGAGCGGGGACGGGCAATGAGCAGTTCTTC

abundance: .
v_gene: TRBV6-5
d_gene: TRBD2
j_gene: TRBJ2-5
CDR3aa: CASSYRASGETQYF
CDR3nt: TGTGCCAGCAGTTATCGTGCTAGCGGGGAGACCCAGTACTTC

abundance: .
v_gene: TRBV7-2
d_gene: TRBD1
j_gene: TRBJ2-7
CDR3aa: CASSPRTGQSYEQYF
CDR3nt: TGTGCCAGCAGCCCTAGGACAGGACAATCCTACGAGCAGTACTTC

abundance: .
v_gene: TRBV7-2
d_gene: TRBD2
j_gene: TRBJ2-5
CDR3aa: CASSKGLAGGQETQYF
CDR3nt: TGTGCCAGCAGCAAGGGGCTAGCGGGGGGTCAAGAGACCCAGTACTTC

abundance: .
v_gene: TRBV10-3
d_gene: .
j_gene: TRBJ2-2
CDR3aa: CASQIAGELFF
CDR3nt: TGTGCCTCACAGATCGCAGGGGAGCTGTTTTTT

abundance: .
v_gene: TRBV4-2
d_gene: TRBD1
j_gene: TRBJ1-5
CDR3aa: CASSQSLQGDQPQHF
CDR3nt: TGTGCCAGCAGCCAGTCACTACAGGGGGATCAGCCCCAGCATTTT

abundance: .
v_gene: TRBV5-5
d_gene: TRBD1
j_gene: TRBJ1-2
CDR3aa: CASSLVSGGTGEHGYTF
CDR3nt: TGTGCCAGCAGCTTGGTTTCAGGAGGGACAGGGGAACATGGCTACACCTTC

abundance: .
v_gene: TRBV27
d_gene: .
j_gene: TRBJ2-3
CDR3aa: CASREQASTDTQYF
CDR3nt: TGTGCCAGCAGGGAACAGGCGAGCACAGATACGCAGTATTTT

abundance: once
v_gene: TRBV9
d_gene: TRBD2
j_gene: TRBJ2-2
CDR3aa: CASSAGLAGVAGELFF
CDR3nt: TGTGCCAGCAGCGCCGGGCTAGCGGGAGTGGCCGGGGAGCTGTTTTTT

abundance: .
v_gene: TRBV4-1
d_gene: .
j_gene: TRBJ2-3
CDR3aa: CASSPAGVAVDTQYF
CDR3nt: TGCGCCAGCAGCCCTGCGGGTGTTGCTGTAGATACGCAGTATTTT

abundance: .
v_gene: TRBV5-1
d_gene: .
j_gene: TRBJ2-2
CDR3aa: CASSLNRVHTGELFF
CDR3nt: TGCGCCAGCAGCTTGAACAGGGTGCACACCGGGGAGCTGTTTTTT

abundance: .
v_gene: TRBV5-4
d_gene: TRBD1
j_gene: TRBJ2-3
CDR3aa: CATRDRGTGTQYF
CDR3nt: TGTGCCACCAGGGACAGGGGTACGGGTACGCAGTATTTT

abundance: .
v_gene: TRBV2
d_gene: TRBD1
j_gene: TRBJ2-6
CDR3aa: CATGQGGTGANVLTF
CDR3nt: TGTGCCACAGGACAGGGGGGAACTGGGGCCAACGTCCTGACTTTC

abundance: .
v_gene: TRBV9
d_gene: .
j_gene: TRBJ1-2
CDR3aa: CASSVGPTRGFHGYTF
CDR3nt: TGTGCCAGCAGCGTAGGCCCCACGCGGGGCTTCCATGGCTACACCTTC